This T cell receptor (beta chain) derives from a study of cytomegalovirus exposure and HLA in healthy donors. The study, taken as a whole, reports: Some public TCRs appeared in many individuals, while most sequences were rare. Earlier findings revealed that most TCR beta V segments proved productive either about 87% or about 30% of the time.

V lost 0 bases, J lost 9 bases, and 14 bases stayed unmatched. The CDR3 spans 18 residues. CDR1 and CDR2 from the germline V gene are LNHDA and SQIVND (reference sequence). Researchers ran the PCR with 60 Vbeta and 13 Jbeta primers. Clones were read by immunoSEQ multiplex PCR, and TCRdb kept only the in-frame ones, dropping some. The table lists about 130,000 clones, roughly four fifths of them singletons. Points on this clone: The antigen is not known.

The source material was PBMCs. The sequence was obtained from a female donor in good health and CMV-seropositive. The rearrangement uses TRBV19 and TRBJ1-5; 10 nucleotides match TRBD1. The CDR3 bases are TGTGCCAGTAGTATAGATCGGGCCGCCGGGACAGGGGCCTGGCCCCAGCATTTT. Translating it yields CASSIDRAAGTGAWPQHF.